The 26 T cell receptor beta chains below were found in one sample sequenced in a study of technical replicates of blood from a handful of donors. Assay used: immunoSEQ multiplex PCR; TCRdb lists only in-frame clones, some missing. The sample lists tens of thousands of clones; 95% to 98% were seen once. The sample taken for sequencing was T cells isolated from PBMCs. Receptors originate from a human donor in good health.

The chain uses TRBV28 and TRBJ2-1; D ambiguous. This CDR3 has 13 amino acids. Germline values: CDR1 MDHEN, CDR2 SYDVKM. Trimming removed 2 bases at V and 6 bases at J, with 8 bases between. The CDR3 sequence: CASSLPPSNEQFF. DNA of the CDR3: TGTGCCAGCAGTTTACCCCCCTCCAATGAGCAGTTCTTC.

The rearrangement links TRBV7-9 to TRBJ2-6; possibly TRBD1 for D (6 bases). From germline, CDR1 is SEHNR and CDR2 FQNEAQ (reference sequence). With 5 bases removed from V and 0 bases from J, the gap between germline ends came to 17 bases. This CDR3 has 18 amino acids. This chain's CDR3 is CASSPVGTRPSGANVLTF. CDR3 DNA: TGTGCCAGCAGCCCTGTGGGGACAAGACCCTCTGGGGCCAACGTCCTGACTTTC.

This clone was found once. This chain's CDR3 is CASSFSVGGDYEQYF. DNA of the CDR3: TGTGCCAGCAGCTTTTCCGTCGGCGGTGACTACGAGCAGTACTTC. This sequence joins TRBV5-5 and TRBJ2-7; D not certain. This CDR3 is built from 15 residues. V was shortened by 2 bases and J by 3 bases, with 15 bases between the two germline ends. The germline CDR1 and CDR2 sequences are SGHKS and YYEKEE (reference sequence). Complete variable domain (other parts from reference TRBV5-5 and TRBJ2-7): DAGVTQSPTHLIKTRGQQVTLRCSPISGHKSVSWYQQVLGQGPQFIFQYYEKEERGRGNFPDRFSARQFPNYSSELNVNALLLGDSALYLCASSFSVGGDYEQYFGPGTRLTVT.

J is TRBJ2-7 and V is TRBV5-4; TRBD1 is a possible D gene (6 bases). V was clipped by 4 bases and J by 5 bases, with 13 bases between them. CDR1 is SGHNT and CDR2 is YYREEE in the germline V gene (reference sequence). The CDR3 is made up of 13 amino acids. CDR3 protein: CASSGGTIHEQYF. CDR3 in DNA: TGTGCCAGCAGCGGGGGCACCATCCACGAGCAGTACTTC.

V gene TRBV21-1 combines with J gene TRBJ1-1. TRBV21-1 is termed a pseudogene. This CDR3 has 15 residues. The CDR3 sequence is CASRWRGGLGTEAFF. In DNA form, the CDR3 reads TGTGCCAGCAGGTGGAGGGGGGGGCTGGGGACTGAAGCTTTCTTT.

About this clone itself: One end of the junction is discordant with germline, which a read error may explain. This chain joins TRBV10-3 and TRBJ2-5, with 8 bases fitting TRBD2. CDR1 and CDR2 from the germline V gene are ENHRY and SYGVKD. This CDR3 is built from 15 residues. CDR3 bases: TGTGCCATCAGTGGCGGGCTAGCGGGCCAACAGACCCAGTACTTC. Protein sequence: CAISGGLAGQQTQYF.

The J gene is TRBJ2-1, the V gene TRBV4-1; 11 nucleotides match TRBD2. Germline CDR1 is MGHRA and CDR2 is YSYEKL. The CDR3 length is 17 residues. Trimming cost V 0 bases and J 8 bases; bases outside gene matches: 9. The CDR3 nucleotides read TGCGCCAGCAGCCAAGAATTAGCGGGAGGGAGTATGGATGAGCAGTTCTTC. Its protein product is CASSQELAGGSMDEQFF.

The CDR3 DNA follows: TGCGCCAGCAGCCAAGACAGGGGAAATACGCAGTATTTT. Its protein product is CASSQDRGNTQYF. The chain joins TRBV4-1 to TRBJ2-3; D may be TRBD1 (6 bases). Trimming removed 0 bases from V and 7 bases from J, with 8 bases in between. The CDR3 loop spans 13 amino acids. The germline gives CDR1 MGHRA, CDR2 YSYEKL.

The chain carries TRBV7-9 and TRBJ1-5, with a possible D match to TRBD1 (5 bases). Trimming removed 3 bases from V and 2 bases from J, with 11 bases in between. CDR1 is SEHNR and CDR2 is FQNEAQ in the germline V gene (reference sequence). This CDR3 has 15 amino acids. Here the CDR3 reads CASSLGRIGNQPQHF. CDR3 in DNA: TGTGCCAGCAGCTTGGGGCGGATCGGCAATCAGCCCCAGCATTTT. Based on the CDR3 plus reference TRBV7-9 and TRBJ1-5, the full variable domain is DTGVSQNPRHKITKRGQNVTFRCDPISEHNRLYWYRQTLGQGPEFLTYFQNEAQLEKSRLLSDRFSAERPKGSFSTLEIQRTEQGDSAMYLCASSLGRIGNQPQHFGDGTRLSIL.

This chain joins TRBV7-2 and TRBJ2-7; D perhaps matches TRBD2 (6 bases). V was clipped by 4 bases and J by 4 bases, with 14 bases between them. Germline lookup yields CDR1 SGHTA and CDR2 FQGNSA. The CDR3 is 14 residues long. Here the CDR3 DNA reads TGTGCCAGCAGCTCCCGGGAGATGAGTTACGAGCAGTACTTC. Residues: CASSSREMSYEQYF.

The chain recombines TRBV15 with TRBJ2-2; 9 bases agree with TRBD1. V lost 0 bases to trimming and J lost 5 bases; unmatched junction nucleotides: 7. CDR3 length equals 17 residues. The V gene's germline CDR1 is LNHNV and CDR2 YYDKDF (reference sequence). The CDR3 spells CATSRDSWDRDTGELFF. The CDR3 bases are TGTGCCACCAGCAGAGATTCGTGGGACAGGGATACCGGGGAGCTGTTTTTT.

The genes are TRBV6-5 and TRBJ2-1; D not certain. CDR3 length: 13 residues. V was shortened by 5 bases and J by 9 bases, with 14 bases between the two germline ends. CDR1 MNHEY and CDR2 SVGAGI come from the germline V gene. CDR3 residues: CASSPLAPVEQFF. CDR3 in DNA: TGTGCCAGCAGTCCCCTTGCCCCGGTTGAGCAGTTCTTC.

The chain recombines TRBV6-4 with TRBJ2-1, with 10 bases that match TRBD2. The germline CDR1 and CDR2 sequences are MRHNA and SNTAGT. The V and J ends lost 0 bases and 4 bases, in that order; junction bases with no gene match: 0. This CDR3 spans 15 amino acids. The CDR3 loop reads CASSDSTSGYNEQFF. CDR3 sequence (DNA): TGTGCCAGCAGTGACTCGACTAGCGGGTACAATGAGCAGTTCTTC.

This chain connects TRBV7-2 to TRBJ1-2; the D gene is possibly TRBD1 (5 bases). Germline V gene sequence: CDR1 SGHTA, CDR2 FQGNSA. V lost 5 bases and J 8 bases, leaving 24 bases between the germline ends. The CDR3 has 16 amino acids. In DNA, the CDR3 is TGTGCCAGCAGCCCTACATTCCGCCGGAGGGGTGAGGGCTACACCTTC. It encodes CASSPTFRRRGEGYTF.

The V and J genes are TRBV5-3 and TRBJ1-1; D perhaps matches TRBD1 (5 bases). TRBV5-3 is recorded as an ORF, its role being uncertain. This CDR3 has 13 residues. The ends were cut back, 4 bases at V and 3 bases at J, with 10 bases in the middle. CDR3 sequence (DNA): TGTGCCAGAAGCGTTGGGGGGGACACTGAAGCTTTCTTT. This gives the protein CARSVGGDTEAFF.

The chain uses TRBV4-1 and TRBJ1-1; D ambiguous. The CDR3 is 14 residues long. V lost 4 bases to trimming and J lost 1 base, with 10 bases between them. From germline, CDR1 is MGHRA and CDR2 YSYEKL. CDR3 bases: TGCGCCAGCAGCCTGACACCAGAGAACACTGAAGCTTTCTTT. This codes for CASSLTPENTEAFF.

The rearrangement links TRBV15 to TRBJ2-1; D not resolved. The germline V gene has CDR1 LNHNV and CDR2 YYDKDF (reference sequence). Trimming pared 0 bases from V and 0 bases from J, leaving 6 bases between. This CDR3 has 15 residues. The CDR3 loop reads CATSRDASSYNEQFF. In nucleotides, the CDR3 is TGTGCCACCAGCAGAGACGCGAGCTCCTACAATGAGCAGTTCTTC.

The rearrangement uses TRBV4-1 and TRBJ1-5; no firm D call. Germline loops: CDR1 MGHRA, CDR2 YSYEKL. The CDR3 sequence is 16 residues long. With 2 bases removed from V and 8 bases from J, the gap between germline ends came to 19 bases. The CDR3 region has the DNA TGCGCCAGCAGCCAATCGCTCAGCCGGGGTGACGAGCCCCAGCATTTT. Protein: CASSQSLSRGDEPQHF.

The chain uses TRBV7-2 and TRBJ2-7; 10 nucleotides align to TRBD2. Germline V CDR1 and CDR2: SGHTA, FQGNSA. V lost 4 bases to trimming and J lost 6 bases; unmatched junction nucleotides: 21. There are 19 residues in the CDR3. The DNA of the CDR3 is TGTGCCAGCAGCTCAACCGGACTAGCGGCCTCAACCCCCCTCCTCGAGCAGTACTTC. Translation: CASSSTGLAASTPLLEQYF.

The CDR3: CASSSRQGGGYTF. In nucleotides, the CDR3 is TGTGCCAGCAGCTCCAGACAGGGTGGTGGCTACACCTTC. The chain is built from TRBV7-9 and TRBJ1-2; TRBD1 matches 7 bases. CDR3 size: 13 residues. Germline V lookup: CDR1 SEHNR, CDR2 FQNEAQ (reference sequence). With 4 bases clipped from V and 7 bases from J, the junction kept 6 bases outside the gene matches.

The chain uses TRBV28 and TRBJ2-5; D is unclear. The CDR3 is 11 amino acids. The V end was cut by 4 bases, the J end by 5 bases, with 5 bases between. Germline lookup yields CDR1 MDHEN and CDR2 SYDVKM. Here the CDR3 reads CASSYTETQYF. The DNA for the CDR3 is TGTGCCAGCAGTTACACCGAGACCCAGTACTTC.

The chain couples TRBV7-9 to TRBJ1-1, with 10 nucleotides matching TRBD1. The germline CDR1 and CDR2 sequences are SEHNR and FQNEAQ (reference sequence). V lost 5 bases and J lost 5; bases outside the gene matches: 2. The CDR3 sequence is 13 residues long. The CDR3 protein is CASSGTGVTEAFF. The CDR3 DNA follows: TGTGCCAGCAGCGGGACAGGGGTTACTGAAGCTTTCTTT.

The chain has TRBV5-4 and TRBJ1-5; perhaps TRBD1 as D (5 bases). The CDR3 consists of 17 residues. V gave up 2 bases and J gave up 3 bases, with 18 bases separating them. The germline V gene encodes CDR1 SGHNT and CDR2 YYREEE (reference sequence). This CDR3 is CASSLLISGDDNQPQHF. CDR3 DNA sequence: TGTGCCAGCAGCTTATTGATTTCGGGGGACGACAATCAGCCCCAGCATTTT.

The chain employs TRBV11-3 and TRBJ2-7, with TRBD1 as a possible D gene (7 bases). Trimming stripped 2 bases from V and 6 bases from J, with 14 bases between. Germline CDR1 SGHNT, CDR2 YENEEA. The CDR3 covers 14 residues. The CDR3 DNA is TGTGCCAGCAGCTTACGGGCAGGGGGAGGCGAGCAGTACTTC. Translated, it gives CASSLRAGGGEQYF.

This chain joins TRBV11-2 and TRBJ1-1; D is perhaps TRBD1 (6 bases). There are 16 residues in the CDR3. Germline V lookup: CDR1 SGHAT, CDR2 FQNNGV. Trimming shortened V by 4 bases and J by 5 bases, and 20 bases separated the two germline ends. Here the CDR3 reads CASSSGAGARRTEAFF. The CDR3 bases are TGTGCCAGCAGCTCGGGCGCAGGGGCACGGAGGACTGAAGCTTTCTTT. Combining the CDR3 with reference TRBV11-2 and TRBJ1-1 gives the whole variable domain EAGVAQSPRYKIIEKRQSVAFWCNPISGHATLYWYQQILGQGPKLLIQFQNNGVVDDSQLPKDRFSAERLKGVDSTLKIQPAKLEDSAVYLCASSSGAGARRTEAFFGQGTRLTVV.

The genes are TRBV28 and TRBJ2-2, with 7 bases fitting TRBD2. After removal of 9 bases from V and 8 bases from J, the junction contained 15 bases not matched to a gene. This CDR3 has 15 amino acids. The germline gives CDR1 MDHEN, CDR2 SYDVKM. DNA for the CDR3: TGTGCCAGTCGCCTCCGGGACTACCCGGGGGGGGAGCTGTTTTTT. It yields the protein CASRLRDYPGGELFF.